This paragraph reports one T cell receptor beta chain. Its cognate antigen has yet to be identified. No base qualities exist here, and no much larger clone lies one base off it. TCRbeta CDR3 regions were amplified from genomic DNA using the immunoSEQ Assay, a bias-controlled multiplex PCR. The study's processing was this. Nucleated cell counts per sample were estimated from amplification of reference gene primers within the assay. To quantify the absolute abundance of each unique TCRbeta CDR3 rearrangement, sequence reads were collapsed and filtered. For each sample, productive Simpson clonality was calculated as the square root of Simpson's diversity index across productive rearrangements. TCRdb provides this immuneACCESS table in a form limited to in-frame rearrangements. Some clones are lacking; in checked studies, under half of them reflect an unresolved V gene, and why the rest are absent is not known. The V and J calls and clone size come from that table; D and trimming were worked out from the DNA. The sample table lists about 96,000 clones, 70% to 90% of them with a count of one. The ten biggest clones cover 4% to 4.5% of the sample.

From a lookup of the germline V gene, CDR1 and CDR2 are SQVTM and ANQGSEA. CDR3 length: 12 amino acids, cysteine to phenylalanine. The CDR3 DNA has 36 bases and is translated from base 1. One collaborating source in Seattle enrolled patients while the patients were actively infected and followed the patients over time throughout the course of disease. Collaborating institutions collected whole blood in K2EDTA tubes following their own protocols. Collaborator samples were shipped for TCRbeta analysis as frozen whole blood, isolated PBMCs, or DNA extracted from either sample type. This sample was included in a study of blood T cell repertoires in COVID-19 (dated by TCRdb to the early 2020s). Turning to the overall study: The collaborator samples originated in the United States, Italy and Spain and spanned the acute and convalescent phases of COVID-19. Deeply sampled blood TCRbeta repertoires from subjects exposed to, actively infected with, or recovered from COVID-19 were included in the dataset. The prospective study material was composed of cDNA or gDNA derived from T cells, B-cell-depleted T cells, or PBMCs. Samples were obtained from the ongoing ImmuneRACE study (first 160 participants) and from 1,254 subjects provided by 6 global collaborators. Sample metadata almost always included a de-identified subject ID, COVID-19 status, age in years and sex. The repertoires were released in a freely available public database meant as a resource for research on the immune response to SARS-CoV-2. Where available, HLA class I and class II types were obtained from metadata supplied by the sample provider rather than from assay-based typing.

What the authors observed across the whole study: How much clinical and demographic metadata was included differed by source and by participant, and the metadata was provided uncurated.

The sequence was collected from a human donor with COVID-19, enrolled during active disease. The donor label of this sample is uncertain. The chain is made from TRBV29-1 and TRBJ1-1, with the D gene uncertain. The source material was peripheral blood. The nucleotide sequence reads as follows: TGCTCGACCTCCCCACCGGGCACTGAAGCTTTCTTT. Its protein is CSTSPPGTEAFF.